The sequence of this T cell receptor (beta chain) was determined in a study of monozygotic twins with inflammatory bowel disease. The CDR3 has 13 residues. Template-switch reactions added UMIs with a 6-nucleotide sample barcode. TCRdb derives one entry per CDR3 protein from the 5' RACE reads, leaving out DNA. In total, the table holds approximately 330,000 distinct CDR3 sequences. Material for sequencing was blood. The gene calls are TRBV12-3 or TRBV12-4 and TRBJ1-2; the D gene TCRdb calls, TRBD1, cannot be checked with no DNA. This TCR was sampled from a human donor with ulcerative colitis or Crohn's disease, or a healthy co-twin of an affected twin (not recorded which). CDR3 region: CASSPGAFGGYTF.